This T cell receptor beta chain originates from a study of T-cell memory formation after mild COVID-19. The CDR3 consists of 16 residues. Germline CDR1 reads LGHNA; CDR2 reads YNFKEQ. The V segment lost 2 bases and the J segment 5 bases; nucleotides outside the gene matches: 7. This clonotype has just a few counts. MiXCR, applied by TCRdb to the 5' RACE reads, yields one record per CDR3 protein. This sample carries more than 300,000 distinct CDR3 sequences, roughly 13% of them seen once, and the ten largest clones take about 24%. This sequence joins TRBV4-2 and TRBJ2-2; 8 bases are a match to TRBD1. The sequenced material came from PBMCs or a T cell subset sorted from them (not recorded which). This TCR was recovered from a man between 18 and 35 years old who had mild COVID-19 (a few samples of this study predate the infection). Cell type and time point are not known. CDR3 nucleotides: TGTGCCAGCAGCCAATACGGACAGGGCTGGACCGGGGAGCTGTTTTTT. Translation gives CASSQYGQGWTGELFF.